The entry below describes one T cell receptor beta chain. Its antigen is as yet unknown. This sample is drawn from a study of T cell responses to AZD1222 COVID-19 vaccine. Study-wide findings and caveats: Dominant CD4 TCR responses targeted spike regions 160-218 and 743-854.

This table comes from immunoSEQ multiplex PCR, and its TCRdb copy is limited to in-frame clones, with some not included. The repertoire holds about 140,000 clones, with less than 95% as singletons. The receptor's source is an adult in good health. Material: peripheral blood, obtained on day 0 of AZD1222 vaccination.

In DNA form, the CDR3 reads TGTGCCAGCAGTCCAGGGAGTCGAGGCTACACCTTC. Residues: CASSPGSRGYTF. The chain couples TRBV28 to TRBJ1-2; tentative D call: TRBD1 (5 bases). Germline loops: CDR1 MDHEN, CDR2 SYDVKM. The CDR3 is 12 residues long. V dropped 5 bases and J dropped 8 bases, with 12 bases sitting between them.